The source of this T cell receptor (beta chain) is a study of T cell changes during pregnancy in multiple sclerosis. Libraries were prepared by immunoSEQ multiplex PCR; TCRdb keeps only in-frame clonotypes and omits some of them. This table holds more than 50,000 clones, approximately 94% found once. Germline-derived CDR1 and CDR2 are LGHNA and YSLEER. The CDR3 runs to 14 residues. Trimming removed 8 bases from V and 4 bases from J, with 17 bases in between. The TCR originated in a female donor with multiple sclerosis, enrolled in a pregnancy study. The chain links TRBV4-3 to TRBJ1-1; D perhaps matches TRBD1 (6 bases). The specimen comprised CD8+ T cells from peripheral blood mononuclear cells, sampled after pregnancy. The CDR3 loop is CASSLGQVATEAFF. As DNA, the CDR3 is TGCGCCAGCTCTTTGGGACAAGTGGCCACTGAAGCTTTCTTT.